This TCR beta chain was sequenced for a study of beta chain features in type 1 diabetes. Study-wide results and limits: Shortening of TCRB CDR3s, moderate but significant, appeared in all four CD4+ subsets of Type 1 diabetes patients.

Remarks on this clone: Its antigen is not identified.

The V gene lost 0 bases and the J gene lost 4 bases, with 6 bases spanning the gap. The CDR3 has 12 residues. Germline assignment: CDR1 GTSNPN and CDR2 SVGIG (reference sequence). As every portion of the isolated RNA was reverse transcribed, the sequencing read expressed TCRB transcripts. Libraries were prepared by immunoSEQ multiplex PCR; TCRdb keeps only in-frame clonotypes and omits some of them. In the table there are about 660,000 clones, more than 13% of which are singletons. This TCR was sampled from a man younger than 35 with type 1 diabetes. V gene TRBV30 combines with J gene TRBJ1-2; D unresolved. The sequenced sample was naive CD4+ T cells from blood. The CDR3 nucleotides are TGTGCCTGGAGTGTAATCCCCTATGGCTACACCTTC. It translates to CAWSVIPYGYTF.